The 22 T cell receptor beta chains listed next were all sequenced from one sample in a study of PD-1 blockade in classical Hodgkin lymphoma (dated by TCRdb to 2018 to 2021). The method was the immunoSEQ multiplex PCR assay. The source is immuneACCESS, and TCRdb retained only in-frame sequences with V and J called. Part of the clones is not carried over; for the studies checked, unresolved V genes explain less than half of this, and the remainder is unexplained. This sample holds about 21,000 clones; around two thirds were observed only once. The top ten clonotypes cover about 5% of the sample. The sample's time point label, decoded: cycle 1 day 1 (C1D1), immediately before nivolumab initiation. Relapse after autologous stem cell transplantation had occurred in all trial patients, and cohorts A, B and C were distinguished by prior brentuximab vedotin exposure. Sequenced material: peripheral blood mononuclear cells (PBMCs), taken at baseline. These receptors originate from a human donor with classical Hodgkin lymphoma.

CDR3 nucleotides: TGTGCCAGCTCACCGCTTGTAACCCGGGACAGTGTTCAGATAAAAGAGACCCAGTACTTC. It translates to CASSPLVTRDSVQIKETQYF. The V call is TRBV18, the J call TRBJ2-5; 7 bases line up with TRBD1. Germline CDR1 and CDR2: KGHSH and LQKENI. J was trimmed by 3 bases and V by 3 bases; bases with no gene match: 22. The CDR3 contains 20 residues.

This clone was observed a handful of times. V and J are TRBV12-1 and TRBJ2-7; the DNA was not used to check the table's D call, TRBD1. TRBV12-1 is designated a pseudogene. The CDR3 loop spans 17 amino acids. CDR3 loop: CASSFYFIGLPAYEQYF. The CDR3 DNA reads as TGTGCCAGCAGCTTTTATTTCATTGGCCTCCCCGCCTACGAGCAGTACTTC.

The rearrangement joins TRBV4-3 to TRBJ2-3, with D perhaps matching TRBD1 (5 bases). Germline CDR1 LGHNA, CDR2 YSLEER. The V end was cut by 2 bases, the J end by 0 bases, with 9 bases between. The CDR3 is 15 residues long. The CDR3, as DNA: TGCGCCAGCAGCCAACAGGGTTATAGCACAGATACGCAGTATTTT. It encodes CASSQQGYSTDTQYF.

The chain joins TRBV28 to TRBJ1-2; D ambiguous. Germline CDR1 reads MDHEN; CDR2 reads SYDVKM. The ends were cut back, 2 bases at V and 8 bases at J, with 15 bases in the middle. The CDR3 has 14 amino acids. CDR3 sequence: CASSLRQPGVGYTF. Here the CDR3 DNA reads TGTGCCAGCAGTTTAAGGCAACCCGGGGTCGGCTACACCTTC.

The gene calls are TRBV19 and TRBJ1-2; maybe TRBD1 (5 bases). Per the germline V gene, CDR1 is LNHDA and CDR2 is SQIVND (reference sequence). The V gene lost 7 bases and the J gene lost 5 bases, with 17 bases spanning the gap. The CDR3 has 14 residues. Written as DNA, the CDR3 is TGTGCCAGTACTCCGGGACGGACGTATTATGGCTACACCTTC. Protein: CASTPGRTYYGYTF.

The rearrangement links TRBV4-2 to TRBJ2-7, with D unclear. Germline loops: CDR1 LGHNA, CDR2 YNFKEQ. V was trimmed by 0 bases and J by 3 bases, leaving 12 bases between them. The CDR3 is 15 residues long. In nucleotides, the CDR3 is TGTGCCAGCAGCCAAGATCTAACAGATTACTACGAGCAGTACTTC. Translating it yields CASSQDLTDYYEQYF.

The CDR3 loop reads CASTLGLQDQPQHF. DNA of the CDR3: TGTGCCAGCACCCTGGGATTACAGGACCAGCCCCAGCATTTT. The rearrangement links TRBV28 to TRBJ1-5; a possible D gene is TRBD1 (5 bases). Germline values: CDR1 MDHEN, CDR2 SYDVKM. V lost 7 bases and J 7 bases, leaving 17 bases between the germline ends. The CDR3 consists of 14 residues.

Of note for this clone: Other nucleotide sequences in the sample specify the same CDR3. The rearrangement links TRBV25-1 to TRBJ1-1, with TRBD1 matching over 9 bases. The CDR3 consists of 13 residues. V shed 4 bases and J 4 bases; nucleotides not matched to a gene: 1. Germline V lookup: CDR1 MGHDK, CDR2 SYGVNS. The CDR3 protein is CASSVTGGTEAFF. For the CDR3, the DNA is TGTGCCAGCAGTGTGACAGGGGGCACTGAAGCTTTCTTT.

By proportion, this clone is medium-sized (0.01 to 0.1%). The chain employs TRBV7-2 and TRBJ1-2; TRBD1 aligns across 8 bases. Germline trimming cut 4 bases from V and 4 bases from J; bases unmatched to any gene: 5. The germline gives CDR1 SGHTA, CDR2 FQGNSA. The CDR3 is 14 residues long. CDR3 region: CASSSQGVGYGYTF. Written as DNA, the CDR3 is TGTGCCAGCAGCTCACAGGGGGTAGGCTATGGCTACACCTTC.

The V gene is TRBV9, the J gene TRBJ1-2; D unclear. The germline gives CDR1 SGDLS, CDR2 YYNGEE. This CDR3 contains 15 residues. Trimming pared 0 bases from V and 1 base from J, leaving 10 bases between. The CDR3, as DNA: TGTGCCAGCAGCGTAGGAGGGCAACTTAACTATGGCTACACCTTC. Translation gives CASSVGGQLNYGYTF.

For the CDR3, the DNA is TGTGCCAGCAGCGCCTTACAGGGACGAGCCGGGGAGCTGTTTTTT. Amino acid sequence: CASSALQGRAGELFF. The gene calls are TRBV9 and TRBJ2-2, with D possibly TRBD1 on 6 matching bases. With 3 bases removed from V and 6 bases from J, the gap between germline ends came to 15 bases. Germline-derived CDR1 and CDR2 are SGDLS and YYNGEE. This CDR3 comprises 15 residues.

This sequence joins TRBV27 and TRBJ1-3; D is uncertain. The CDR3 loop spans 18 amino acids. Germline CDR1 MNHEY, CDR2 SMNVEV (reference sequence). Trimming removed 3 bases at V and 0 bases at J, with 18 bases between. CDR3 DNA sequence: TGTGCCAGCAGTTTGAGAAGTGTTGGTGCCGGCTCTGGAAACACCATATATTTT. Its translation is CASSLRSVGAGSGNTIYF.

The V gene is TRBV7-2, the J gene TRBJ2-1; D is undetermined. Trimming removed 3 bases from V and 1 base from J, with 4 bases in between. Germline V lookup: CDR1 SGHTA, CDR2 FQGNSA. The CDR3 consists of 13 residues. The CDR3 is CASSFSSYNEQFF. The DNA for the CDR3 is TGTGCCAGCAGCTTCTCTTCCTACAATGAGCAGTTCTTC.

This clone was counted only a few times. The CDR3 DNA reads as TGCGCCAGCAGCCAAGAAGGATTTAGCAATCAGCCCCAGCATTTT. Its protein product is CASSQEGFSNQPQHF. This chain connects TRBV5-1 to TRBJ1-5; no definite D call. CDR1 and CDR2 from the germline V gene are SGHRS and YFSETQ. The CDR3 totals 15 residues. The ends were cut back, 4 bases at V and 0 bases at J, with 11 bases in the middle.

The chain recombines TRBV6-6 with TRBJ1-4; tentatively, D is TRBD1 (5 bases). CDR3 length: 13 residues. The V gene lost 3 bases and the J gene lost 8 bases, with 10 bases spanning the gap. Per the germline V gene, CDR1 is MNHNY and CDR2 is SVGAGI (reference sequence). This CDR3 reads CASSYGGGEKLFF. The CDR3 DNA sequence: TGTGCCAGCAGTTATGGTGGGGGAGAAAAACTGTTTTTT.

The J gene is TRBJ2-1, the V gene TRBV28; 11 bases are a match to TRBD2. The length of the CDR3 is 16 residues. With V trimmed by 5 bases and J by 2 bases, 5 bases remained unmatched. Germline V lookup: CDR1 MDHEN, CDR2 SYDVKM. CDR3 coding DNA: TGTGCCAGCAGTCCCTTAGCGGGAGGGACCTACAATGAGCAGTTCTTC. As protein: CASSPLAGGTYNEQFF.

The rearrangement links TRBV28 to TRBJ1-5, with TRBD1 matching 8 bases. The CDR3 spans 14 residues. Germline CDR1 reads MDHEN; CDR2 reads SYDVKM. J lost 6 bases, V lost 5 bases, and 6 bases had no gene match. The CDR3 DNA is TGTGCCAGCAGTCCCGGGACAGGTTTTCAGCCCCAGCATTTT. The encoded protein is CASSPGTGFQPQHF.

This chain links TRBV7-9 with TRBJ2-6; D is perhaps TRBD1 (5 bases). V was shortened by 7 bases and J by 2 bases, with 12 bases between the two germline ends. The CDR3 spans 15 residues. The germline CDR1 and CDR2 sequences are SEHNR and FQNEAQ (reference sequence). DNA for the CDR3: TGTGCCAGCATCCGGTTGGGGCCTGGGGCCAACGTCCTGACTTTC. This encodes CASIRLGPGANVLTF. The entire variable domain, with the rest obtained from reference TRBV7-9 and TRBJ2-6, is as follows: DTGVSQNPRHKITKRGQNVTFRCDPISEHNRLYWYRQTLGQGPEFLTYFQNEAQLEKSRLLSDRFSAERPKGSFSTLEIQRTEQGDSAMYLCASIRLGPGANVLTFGAGSRLTVL.

The chain combines TRBV21-1 with TRBJ2-2; no DNA check was done on the table's D call, TRBD2. TRBV21-1 is marked as a pseudogene. The CDR3 consists of 19 residues. The CDR3 DNA reads TGTGCCAGCAGCGCCCGACTAGCGGGAGATCTCTTGAACACCGGGGAGCTGTTTTTT. Residues: CASSARLAGDLLNTGELFF.

V and J are TRBV7-9 and TRBJ1-2; 7 bases map to TRBD1. The V and J ends lost 1 base and 4 bases, in that order; junction bases with no gene match: 6. Germline V gives CDR1 SEHNR, CDR2 FQNEAQ (reference sequence). The CDR3 runs to 15 residues. CDR3 sequence (DNA): TGTGCCAGCAGCTTAGAGGTCCGGACAGGCTATGGCTACACCTTC. This codes for CASSLEVRTGYGYTF.

The chain joins TRBV9 to TRBJ2-3; no clear D gene. Germline values: CDR1 SGDLS, CDR2 YYNGEE. This CDR3 has 13 residues. With 0 bases removed from V and 2 bases from J, the gap between germline ends came to 4 bases. The CDR3 protein is CASSVDNTDTQYF. CDR3 bases: TGTGCCAGCAGCGTAGACAACACAGATACGCAGTATTTT.

This clone was seen a few times. The genes are TRBV5-1 and TRBJ2-7, with 10 bases that match TRBD1. The CDR3 length is 15 residues. Trimming cost V 4 bases and J 6 bases; bases outside gene matches: 10. In germline, CDR1 is SGHRS, CDR2 YFSETQ. The DNA of the CDR3 is TGCGCCAGCAGCATCTTCGGACAGGGGGGAGGCGAGCAGTACTTC. Its protein is CASSIFGQGGGEQYF. The whole variable domain, remainder taken from reference TRBV5-1 and TRBJ2-7, is KAGVTQTPRYLIKTRGQQVTLSCSPISGHRSVSWYQQTPGQGLQFLFEYFSETQRNKGNFPGRFSGRQFSNSRSEMNVSTLELGDSALYLCASSIFGQGGGEQYFGPGTRLTVT.